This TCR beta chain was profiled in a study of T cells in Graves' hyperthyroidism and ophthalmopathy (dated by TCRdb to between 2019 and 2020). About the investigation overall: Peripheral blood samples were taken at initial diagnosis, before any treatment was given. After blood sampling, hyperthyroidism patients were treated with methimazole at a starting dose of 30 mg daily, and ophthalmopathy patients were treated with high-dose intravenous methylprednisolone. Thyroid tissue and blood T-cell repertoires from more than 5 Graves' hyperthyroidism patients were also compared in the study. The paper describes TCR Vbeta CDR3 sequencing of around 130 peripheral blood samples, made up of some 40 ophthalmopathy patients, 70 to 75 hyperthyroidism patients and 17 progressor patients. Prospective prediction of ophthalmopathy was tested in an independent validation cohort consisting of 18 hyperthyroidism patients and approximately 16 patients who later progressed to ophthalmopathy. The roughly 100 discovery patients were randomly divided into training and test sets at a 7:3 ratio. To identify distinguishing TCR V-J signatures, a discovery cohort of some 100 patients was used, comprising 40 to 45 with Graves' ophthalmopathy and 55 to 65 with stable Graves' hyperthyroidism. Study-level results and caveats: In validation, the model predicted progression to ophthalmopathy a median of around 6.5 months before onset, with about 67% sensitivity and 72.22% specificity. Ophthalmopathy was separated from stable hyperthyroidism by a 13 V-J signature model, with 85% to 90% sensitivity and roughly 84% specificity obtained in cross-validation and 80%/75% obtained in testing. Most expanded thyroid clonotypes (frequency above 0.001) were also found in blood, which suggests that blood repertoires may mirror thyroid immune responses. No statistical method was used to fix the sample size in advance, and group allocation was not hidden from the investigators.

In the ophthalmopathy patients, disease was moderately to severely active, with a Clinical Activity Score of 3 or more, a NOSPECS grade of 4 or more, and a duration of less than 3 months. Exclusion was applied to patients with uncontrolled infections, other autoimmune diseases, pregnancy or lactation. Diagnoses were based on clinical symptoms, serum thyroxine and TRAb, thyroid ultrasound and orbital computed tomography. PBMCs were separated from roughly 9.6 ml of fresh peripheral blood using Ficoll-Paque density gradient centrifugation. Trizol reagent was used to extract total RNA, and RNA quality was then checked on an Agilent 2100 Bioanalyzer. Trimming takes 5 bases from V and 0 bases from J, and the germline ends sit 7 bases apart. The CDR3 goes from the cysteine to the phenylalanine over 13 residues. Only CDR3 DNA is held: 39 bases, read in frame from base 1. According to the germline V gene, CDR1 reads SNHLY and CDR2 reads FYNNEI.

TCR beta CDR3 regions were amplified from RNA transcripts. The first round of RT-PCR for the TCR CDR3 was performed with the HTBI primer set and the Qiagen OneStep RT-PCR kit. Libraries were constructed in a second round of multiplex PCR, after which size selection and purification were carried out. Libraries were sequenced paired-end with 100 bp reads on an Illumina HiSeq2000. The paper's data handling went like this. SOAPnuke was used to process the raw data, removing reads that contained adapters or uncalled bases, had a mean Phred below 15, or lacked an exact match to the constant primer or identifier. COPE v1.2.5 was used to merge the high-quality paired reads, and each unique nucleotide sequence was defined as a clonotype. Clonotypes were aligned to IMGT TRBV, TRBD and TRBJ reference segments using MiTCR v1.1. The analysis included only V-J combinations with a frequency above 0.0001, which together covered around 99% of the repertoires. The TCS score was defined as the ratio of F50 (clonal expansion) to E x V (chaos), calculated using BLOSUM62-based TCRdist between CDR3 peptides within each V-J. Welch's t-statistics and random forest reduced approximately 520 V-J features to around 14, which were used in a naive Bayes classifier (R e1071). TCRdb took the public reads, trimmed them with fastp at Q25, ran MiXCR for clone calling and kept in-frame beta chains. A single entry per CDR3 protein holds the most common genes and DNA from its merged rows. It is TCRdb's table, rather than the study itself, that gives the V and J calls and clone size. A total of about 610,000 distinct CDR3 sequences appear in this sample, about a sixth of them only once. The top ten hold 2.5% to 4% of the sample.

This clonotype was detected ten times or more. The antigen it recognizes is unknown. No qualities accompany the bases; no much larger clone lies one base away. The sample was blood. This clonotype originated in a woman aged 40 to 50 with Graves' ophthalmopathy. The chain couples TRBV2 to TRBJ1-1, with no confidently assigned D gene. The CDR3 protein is CASSHILNTEAFF. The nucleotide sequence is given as TGTGCCAGCAGTCACATCCTGAACACTGAAGCTTTCTTT.